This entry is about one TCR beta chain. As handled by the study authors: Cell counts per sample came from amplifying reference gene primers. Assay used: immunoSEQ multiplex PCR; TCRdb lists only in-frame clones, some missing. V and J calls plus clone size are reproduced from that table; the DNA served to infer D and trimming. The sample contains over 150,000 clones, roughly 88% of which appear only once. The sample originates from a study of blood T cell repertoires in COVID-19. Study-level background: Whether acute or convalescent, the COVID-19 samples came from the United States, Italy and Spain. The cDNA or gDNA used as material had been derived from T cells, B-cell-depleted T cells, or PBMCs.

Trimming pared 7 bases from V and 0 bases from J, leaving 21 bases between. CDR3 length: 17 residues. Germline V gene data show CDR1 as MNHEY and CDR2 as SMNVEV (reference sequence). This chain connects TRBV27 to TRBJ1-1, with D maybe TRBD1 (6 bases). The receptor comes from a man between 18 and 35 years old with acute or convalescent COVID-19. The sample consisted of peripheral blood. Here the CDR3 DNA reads TGTGCCAGCACCCAGATCGTCTTTGGGGGCATGAACACTGAAGCTTTCTTT. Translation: CASTQIVFGGMNTEAFF.